A single T cell receptor (beta chain) is shown here with its context. Antigen unknown. This sample's treatment: 15 to 20 received Ad26.COV2.S at low or high dose, single or two shots; roughly five received placebo; per-sample allocation not given. The samples date from day 63 after the first vaccine or placebo injection. Donor was an adult aged 18-55 years in Boston. The sample is drawn from a study of Ad26.COV2.S vaccination and SARS-CoV-2 variants. The overall study: Ad26.COV2.S shots went into the muscle once or twice, 56 days apart.

CDR3 length: 16 residues. V shed 3 bases, J shed 6 bases, and the junction held 7 bases outside the gene matches. CDR1 and CDR2 (germline): MNHEY, SVGEGT. The data were produced by immunoSEQ multiplex PCR, yet TCRdb's version contains in-frame clones alone and is incomplete. The sample lists about 480,000 clones; around 90% were seen once. Study findings and constraints: Measurements of TCR breadth and depth may have given underestimates of the total T cell responses. Non-spike TCR breadth showed similarity between vaccine and placebo recipients.

Source: peripheral blood, taken in a trial of Ad26.COV2.S vaccine versus placebo. The sequence was collected from a person aged 18-60 years who received the Ad26.COV2.S COVID-19 vaccine or a placebo. The rearrangement links TRBV6-2 or TRBV6-3 to TRBJ2-2; 10 bases line up with TRBD2. The CDR3: CASSYGLAGVAGELFF. CDR3 DNA sequence: TGTGCCAGCAGTTATGGGCTAGCGGGAGTTGCCGGGGAGCTGTTTTTT.